The 28 T cell receptor beta chains listed next were all sequenced from one sample in a study of blood T cell repertoires in COVID-19. The assay was immunoSEQ multiplex PCR, and TCRdb's table has in-frame clones only and misses some. The sample has 150,000 to 200,000 clones; about 88% are singletons. Sequenced material: peripheral blood. The receptors come from a man in his forties with active or convalescent COVID-19.

CDR3 protein: CASSSSSSGNTIYF. The CDR3 DNA sequence: TGTGCCAGCAGTTCTTCCAGCTCTGGAAACACCATATATTTT. This chain joins TRBV27 and TRBJ1-3; D is uncertain. Trimming took off 4 bases at V and 0 bases at J, with 7 bases between the two ends. Germline lookup yields CDR1 MNHEY and CDR2 SMNVEV (reference sequence). This CDR3 comprises 14 residues.

This chain uses TRBV2 with TRBJ1-5; possible D gene TRBD1, 5 bases. V gave up 5 bases and J gave up 0 bases, with 11 bases separating them. Per the germline V gene, CDR1 is SNHLY and CDR2 is FYNNEI. This CDR3 has 15 residues. CDR3 region: CASSLTVFSNQPQHF. The CDR3 DNA reads as TGTGCCAGCAGTTTGACAGTGTTTAGCAATCAGCCCCAGCATTTT.

About this clone itself: Other nucleotide sequences in the sample specify the same CDR3. The chain employs TRBV5-1 and TRBJ2-7; 7 bases are shared with TRBD1. The V and J ends lost 2 bases and 2 bases, in that order; junction bases with no gene match: 4. Germline V lookup: CDR1 SGHRS, CDR2 YFSETQ. CDR3 length: 14 residues. CDR3 residues: CASSFMTGPYEQYF. In DNA form, the CDR3 reads TGCGCCAGCAGCTTCATGACAGGGCCCTACGAGCAGTACTTC. Full variable domain (rest looked up from reference TRBV5-1 and TRBJ2-7): KAGVTQTPRYLIKTRGQQVTLSCSPISGHRSVSWYQQTPGQGLQFLFEYFSETQRNKGNFPGRFSGRQFSNSRSEMNVSTLELGDSALYLCASSFMTGPYEQYFGPGTRLTVT.

The chain combines TRBV6-2 or TRBV6-3 with TRBJ2-2; TRBD1 might be the D (6 bases). V was clipped by 5 bases and J by 1 base, with 8 bases between them. Germline loops: CDR1 MNHEY, CDR2 SVGEGT. The CDR3 has 14 amino acids. The CDR3 protein is CASSLQGNTGELFF. In nucleotides, the CDR3 is TGTGCCAGCAGTCTACAGGGGAACACCGGGGAGCTGTTTTTT.

The genes are TRBV2 and TRBJ2-7; the D gene is possibly TRBD1 (6 bases). The V end lost 6 bases, the J end lost 1 base, and 16 bases lay between the germline ends. The CDR3 length is 15 residues. Germline V CDR1 and CDR2: SNHLY, FYNNEI. The CDR3 sequence: CASREQGFSSYEQYF. The CDR3 bases are TGTGCCAGCAGAGAACAGGGATTTAGTTCCTACGAGCAGTACTTC.

A word on this clone: This sample includes further DNA sequences coding for the same CDR3. The rearrangement links TRBV19 to TRBJ2-7; D remains unclear. Looked up from germline, CDR1 is LNHDA and CDR2 is SQIVND (reference sequence). The CDR3 sequence is 12 residues long. Trimming took 3 bases from V and 4 from J, leaving 7 bases between them. The CDR3 protein is CASSISGYEQYF. DNA of the CDR3: TGTGCCAGTAGTATTTCCGGGTACGAGCAGTACTTC.

V is TRBV12-5 and J is TRBJ1-5, with no clear D. Germline lookup yields CDR1 LGHNT and CDR2 FRNRAP. V dropped 0 bases and J dropped 7 bases, with 10 bases sitting between them. The CDR3 length is 14 residues. CDR3 DNA sequence: TGTGCTAGTGGTTTGGTACACGGGAACCAGCCCCAGCATTTT. This translates into CASGLVHGNQPQHF. The full variable domain, rest sourced from reference TRBV12-5 and TRBJ1-5, is DARVTQTPRHKVTEMGQEVTMRCQPILGHNTVFWYRQTMMQGLELLAYFRNRAPLDDSGMPKDRFSAEMPDATLATLKIQPSEPRDSAVYFCASGLVHGNQPQHFGDGTRLSIL.

This chain links TRBV7-9 with TRBJ2-1; no reliable D call. V shed 5 bases and J shed 5 bases, with 13 bases lying between them. The CDR3 totals 14 residues. Per germline, CDR1 SEHNR and CDR2 FQNEAQ (reference sequence). CDR3 sequence reads: CASSEHNSNNEQFF. CDR3 sequence (DNA): TGTGCCAGCAGCGAACATAACAGCAACAATGAGCAGTTCTTC.

Written as DNA, the CDR3 is TGTGCCAGCAGCTTGGCGGTTTCGAACACCGGGGAGCTGTTTTTT. Amino acid sequence: CASSLAVSNTGELFF. The V gene is TRBV5-8, the J gene TRBJ2-2; D uncertain. CDR1 is SGHTS and CDR2 is YDEGEE in the germline V gene. The CDR3 runs to 15 residues. Trimming shortened V by 0 bases and J by 0 bases, and 6 bases separated the two germline ends.

This chain uses TRBV28 with TRBJ1-6; 9 positions match TRBD1. Per germline, CDR1 MDHEN and CDR2 SYDVKM. The CDR3 is 15 residues long. The junction had 7 bases not matched to a gene; V was cut back by 6 bases and J by 7 bases. DNA of the CDR3: TGTGCCAGCAGGGTCGGGACAGGGTGGAATTCACCCCTCCACTTT. This codes for CASRVGTGWNSPLHF.

In this sample, this clone turned up a few times. V gene TRBV19 combines with J gene TRBJ1-5, with a possible D match to TRBD1 (6 bases). Germline values: CDR1 LNHDA, CDR2 SQIVND (reference sequence). V was clipped by 5 bases and J by 3 bases, with 14 bases between them. This CDR3 has 15 amino acids. The CDR3 DNA reads TGTGCCAGTAGTCACCGACAGGCCAACAATCAGCCCCAGCATTTT. This sequence encodes CASSHRQANNQPQHF. The full variable domain, rest sourced from reference TRBV19 and TRBJ1-5, is DGGITQSPKYLFRKEGQNVTLSCEQNLNHDAMYWYRQDPGQGLRLIYYSQIVNDFQKGDIAEGYSVSREKKESFPLTVTSAQKNPTAFYLCASSHRQANNQPQHFGDGTRLSIL.

In DNA form, the CDR3 reads TGTGCCAGTAGTGGGGCTACCTCATACGAGCAGTACTTC. This gives the protein CASSGATSYEQYF. V usage is TRBV19 and J usage is TRBJ2-7, with D possibly TRBD1 on 5 matching bases. This CDR3 region has 13 residues. Germline loops: CDR1 LNHDA, CDR2 SQIVND (reference sequence). V lost 5 bases, J lost 4 bases, and 12 bases lay in between.

The chain carries TRBV29-1 and TRBJ2-7, with TRBD1 identical over 7 bases. The CDR3 totals 14 residues. Germline lookup yields CDR1 SQVTM and CDR2 ANQGSEA. V was pared by 7 bases and J by 4 bases, with 13 bases of the junction left unmatched. In DNA, the CDR3 is TGCAGCGGACTGGTTGTGACAGGGCGGTACGAGCAGTACTTC. Translating gives CSGLVVTGRYEQYF.

V usage is TRBV29-1 and J usage is TRBJ2-7, with 9 positions matching TRBD2. Unmatched junction bases numbered 6, after V lost 6 bases and J lost 3 bases. The CDR3 loop spans 13 amino acids. CDR1 and CDR2 (germline): SQVTM, ANQGSEA. The CDR3 reads CSVILAGRYEQYF. The DNA for the CDR3 is TGCAGCGTCATACTAGCGGGCCGCTACGAGCAGTACTTC.

The chain joins TRBV5-1 to TRBJ1-4, with D possibly matching TRBD1 (5 bases). Germline V gene data show CDR1 as SGHRS and CDR2 as YFSETQ. This CDR3 contains 16 residues. Trimming took off 0 bases at V and 0 bases at J, with 9 bases between the two ends. In nucleotides, the CDR3 is TGCGCCAGCAGCTTGGGCGGGGGTGCAACTAATGAAAAACTGTTTTTT. This translates into CASSLGGGATNEKLFF.

This clone turned up a few times. The chain recombines TRBV6-5 with TRBJ1-1, with 7 bases fitting TRBD1. CDR1 and CDR2 (germline): MNHEY, SVGAGI. The V gene end was trimmed by 2 bases and the J gene end by 0 bases; junction bases not matched to a gene: 3. The CDR3 sequence is 15 residues long. CDR3 loop: CASSYGTGVNTEAFF. CDR3 bases: TGTGCCAGCAGTTACGGTACAGGGGTGAACACTGAAGCTTTCTTT.

Only one count was recorded for this clone. This rearrangement joins TRBV6-1 to TRBJ2-7; tentatively, D is TRBD1 (6 bases). There are 13 residues in the CDR3. Trimming shortened V by 6 bases and J by 2 bases, and 11 bases separated the two germline ends. Germline V gene data show CDR1 as MNHNS and CDR2 as SASEGT. CDR3 DNA: TGTGCCAGCAGGCCCGGGACACCCTACGAGCAGTACTTC. As protein: CASRPGTPYEQYF.

The rearrangement joins TRBV7-2 to TRBJ1-5; D uncertain. The CDR3 consists of 16 residues. Per the germline V gene, CDR1 is SGHTA and CDR2 is FQGNSA. V lost 1 base to trimming and J lost 15 bases, with 25 bases between them. In DNA, the CDR3 is TGTGCCAGCAGCTTAGGGTCAAGTTCGATTCCAGAAGAAAGGCATTTT. This gives the protein CASSLGSSSIPEERHF.

The chain recombines TRBV10-3 with TRBJ1-1; 12 bases fit TRBD1. The V segment lost 4 bases and the J segment 3 bases; nucleotides outside the gene matches: 9. The CDR3 is 17 amino acids. From germline, CDR1 is ENHRY and CDR2 SYGVKD. Here the CDR3 reads CAISGMGQGAFDTEAFF. The CDR3 DNA is TGTGCCATCAGTGGGATGGGACAGGGGGCTTTTGACACTGAAGCTTTCTTT.

The V gene is TRBV5-1, the J gene TRBJ2-3; the D gene is possibly TRBD2 (5 bases). This CDR3 is 14 amino acids long. V shed 2 bases and J shed 4 bases, with 11 bases lying between them. CDR1 SGHRS and CDR2 YFSETQ come from the germline V gene. CDR3 region: CASSLAANPDTQYF. The CDR3 DNA sequence: TGCGCCAGCAGCTTAGCGGCCAACCCAGATACGCAGTATTTT.

The rearrangement uses TRBV19 and TRBJ2-1, with TRBD2 matching 13 bases. Germline V gives CDR1 LNHDA, CDR2 SQIVND (reference sequence). The CDR3 has 17 amino acids. J lost 3 bases, V lost 5 bases, and 7 bases had no gene match. CDR3 loop: CASSGLAGVSVYNEQFF. CDR3 coding DNA: TGTGCCAGTAGTGGACTAGCGGGAGTCTCGGTCTACAATGAGCAGTTCTTC.

The V gene is TRBV5-6, the J gene TRBJ2-7, with TRBD1 matching 7 bases. The CDR3 runs 15 residues. The V gene's germline CDR1 is SGHDT and CDR2 YYEEEE. V was pared by 0 bases and J by 0 bases, with 3 bases of the junction left unmatched. This CDR3 is CASSLERDSSYEQYF. DNA for the CDR3: TGTGCCAGCAGCTTGGAACGGGACAGCTCCTACGAGCAGTACTTC.

The chain joins TRBV27 to TRBJ2-5; 7 bases map to TRBD2. Germline values: CDR1 MNHEY, CDR2 SMNVEV (reference sequence). The CDR3 has 14 residues. Losses at the gene ends were 8 bases for V and 4 bases for J; bases not matched to a gene: 10. The CDR3 sequence: CASGRAGTGETQYF. CDR3 in DNA: TGTGCCAGCGGAAGAGCGGGAACGGGAGAGACCCAGTACTTC.

The chain links TRBV11-1 to TRBJ2-7, with 7 nucleotides matching TRBD2. Germline CDR1 and CDR2: SGHAT and FQDESV (reference sequence). With 4 bases clipped from V and 5 bases from J, the junction kept 8 bases outside the gene matches. The CDR3 contains 14 residues. The CDR3 DNA is TGTGCCAGCAGCTACTCGGGGGGTGTCGACGAGCAGTACTTC. It yields the protein CASSYSGGVDEQYF.

This rearrangement joins TRBV2 to TRBJ1-4, with TRBD1 matching over 7 bases. The CDR3 is 14 amino acids. CDR1 is SNHLY, CDR2 FYNNEI, per germline. V was pared by 3 bases and J by 3 bases, with 1 base of the junction left unmatched. For the CDR3, the DNA is TGTGCCAGCAGTGAGGGACAGCCTAATGAAAAACTGTTTTTT. The encoded protein is CASSEGQPNEKLFF.

The chain recombines TRBV10-2 with TRBJ1-3; unclear D gene. Germline V gives CDR1 WSHSY, CDR2 SAAADI. V lost 6 bases, J lost 0 bases, and 12 bases lay in between. The CDR3 length is 15 residues. The CDR3 nucleotides read TGCGCCAGCAGCCATACAGTGACCTCTGGAAACACCATATATTTT. Translating it yields CASSHTVTSGNTIYF.

The V call is TRBV19, the J call TRBJ2-7; D possibly corresponds to TRBD2 (5 bases). In germline, CDR1 is LNHDA, CDR2 SQIVND (reference sequence). CDR3 length: 15 residues. Trimming removed 3 bases at V and 1 base at J, with 13 bases between. The CDR3 here is CASSINVGGSYEQYF. As DNA, the CDR3 is TGTGCCAGTAGTATTAATGTGGGCGGGTCCTACGAGCAGTACTTC.

The chain links TRBV7-2 to TRBJ2-5; 9 positions agree with TRBD2. This CDR3 region has 15 residues. Germline CDR1 is SGHTA and CDR2 is FQGNSA. Trimming removed 3 bases from V and 2 bases from J; junction bases left unmatched: 4. CDR3 DNA sequence: TGTGCCAGCAGCTTGGGACTAGCCCGACAAGAGACCCAGTACTTC. Its protein product is CASSLGLARQETQYF.